The source of this TCR beta chain is a study of TIL therapy for anti-PD-1-resistant metastatic lung cancer. For the study at large: Most patients had lung adenocarcinoma. Median tumor mutation burden was 1.5 mutations per megabase.

Study-level points and caveats: This highly selected cohort may not generalize to typical lung cancer patients. After infusion, TIL clonotypes partly replaced peripheral T cells and declined over months.

With 3 bases removed from V and 1 base from J, the gap between germline ends came to 15 bases. The CDR3 has 16 amino acids. Germline V gives CDR1 SGHAT, CDR2 FQDESV (reference sequence). Details on this clone: Its antigen is undetermined.

Sequencing used immunoSEQ v3. Assay used: immunoSEQ multiplex PCR; TCRdb lists only in-frame clones, some missing. The repertoire holds tens of thousands of clones, with 70% to 75% as singletons. Time point denoted: pre-treatment sample, taken before nivolumab and TIL therapy. The sequence was obtained from a person between 25 and 80 years old with non-small cell lung cancer. The chain combines TRBV11-1 with TRBJ1-1; D uncertain. The sequences come from blood, collected at baseline. The CDR3 is CASSLGNRGENTEAFF. CDR3 nucleotides: TGTGCCAGCAGCTTGGGAAATCGCGGAGAGAACACTGAAGCTTTCTTT.